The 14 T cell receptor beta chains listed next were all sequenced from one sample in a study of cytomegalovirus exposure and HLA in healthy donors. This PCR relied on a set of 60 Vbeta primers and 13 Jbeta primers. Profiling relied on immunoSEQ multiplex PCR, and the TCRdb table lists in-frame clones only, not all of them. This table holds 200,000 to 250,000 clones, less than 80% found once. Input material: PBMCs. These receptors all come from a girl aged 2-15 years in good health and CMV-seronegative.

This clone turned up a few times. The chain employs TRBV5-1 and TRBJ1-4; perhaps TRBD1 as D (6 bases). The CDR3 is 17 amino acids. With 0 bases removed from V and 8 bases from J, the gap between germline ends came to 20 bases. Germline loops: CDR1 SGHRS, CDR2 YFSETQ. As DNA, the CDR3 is TGCGCCAGCAGCTTGGCCAACACAGGGTTGGGCTACGAAAAACTGTTTTTT. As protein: CASSLANTGLGYEKLFF.

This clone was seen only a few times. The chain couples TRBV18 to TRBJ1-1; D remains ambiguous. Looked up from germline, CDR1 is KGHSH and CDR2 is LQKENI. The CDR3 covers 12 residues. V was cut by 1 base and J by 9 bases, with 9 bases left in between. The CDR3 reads CASSPRTGQAFF. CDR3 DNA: TGTGCCAGCTCACCACGTACGGGTCAAGCTTTCTTT.

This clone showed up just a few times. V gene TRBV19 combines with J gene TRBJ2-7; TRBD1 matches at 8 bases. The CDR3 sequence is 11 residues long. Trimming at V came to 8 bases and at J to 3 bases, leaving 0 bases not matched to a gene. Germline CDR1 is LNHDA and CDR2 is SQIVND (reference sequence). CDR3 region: CASGQGYEQYF. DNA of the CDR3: TGTGCCAGTGGACAGGGCTACGAGCAGTACTTC. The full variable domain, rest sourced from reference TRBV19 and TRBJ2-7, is DGGITQSPKYLFRKEGQNVTLSCEQNLNHDAMYWYRQDPGQGLRLIYYSQIVNDFQKGDIAEGYSVSREKKESFPLTVTSAQKNPTAFYLCASGQGYEQYFGPGTRLTVT.

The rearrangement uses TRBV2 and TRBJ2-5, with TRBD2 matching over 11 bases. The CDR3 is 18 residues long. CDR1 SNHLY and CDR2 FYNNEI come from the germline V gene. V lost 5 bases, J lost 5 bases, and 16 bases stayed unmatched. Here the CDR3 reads CASSFHTGTSGVIETQYF. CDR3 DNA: TGTGCCAGCAGTTTTCATACCGGGACTAGCGGAGTTATTGAGACCCAGTACTTC.

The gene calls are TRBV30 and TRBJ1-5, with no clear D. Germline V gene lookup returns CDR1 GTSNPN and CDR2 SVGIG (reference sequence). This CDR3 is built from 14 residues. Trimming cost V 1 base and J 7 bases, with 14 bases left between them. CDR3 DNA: TGTGCCTGGAGTGATGAGCGGTTACCACAGCCCCAGCATTTT. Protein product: CAWSDERLPQPQHF.

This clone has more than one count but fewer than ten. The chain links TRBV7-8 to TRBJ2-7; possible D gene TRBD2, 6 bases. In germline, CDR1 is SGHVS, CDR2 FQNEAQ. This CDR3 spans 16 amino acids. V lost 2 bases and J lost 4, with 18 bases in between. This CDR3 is CASSLRRDSRIYEQYF. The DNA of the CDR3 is TGTGCCAGCAGCTTACGGAGGGACTCGCGGATTTACGAGCAGTACTTC.

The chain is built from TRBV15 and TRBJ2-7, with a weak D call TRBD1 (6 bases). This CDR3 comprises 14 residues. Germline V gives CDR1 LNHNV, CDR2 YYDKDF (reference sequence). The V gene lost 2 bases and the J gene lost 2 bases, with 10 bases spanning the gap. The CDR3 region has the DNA TGTGCCACCAGCAGATCGGGACAAACCTACGAGCAGTACTTC. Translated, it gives CATSRSGQTYEQYF.

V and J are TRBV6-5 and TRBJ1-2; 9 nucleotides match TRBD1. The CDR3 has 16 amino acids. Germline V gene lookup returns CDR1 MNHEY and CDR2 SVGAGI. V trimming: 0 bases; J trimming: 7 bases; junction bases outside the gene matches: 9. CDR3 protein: CASSYSQTGGKSGYTF. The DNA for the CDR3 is TGTGCCAGCAGTTACTCTCAGACAGGGGGAAAATCTGGCTACACCTTC.

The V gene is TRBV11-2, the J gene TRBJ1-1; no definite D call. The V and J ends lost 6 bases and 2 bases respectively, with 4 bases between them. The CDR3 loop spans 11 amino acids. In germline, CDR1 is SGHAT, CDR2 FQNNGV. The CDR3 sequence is CASRLNTEAFF. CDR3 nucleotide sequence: TGTGCCAGCAGACTAAACACTGAAGCTTTCTTT.

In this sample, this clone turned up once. The CDR3 sequence is CASSEFWGQENTGELFF. The CDR3 coding sequence is TGTGCCAGCAGTGAATTTTGGGGACAGGAGAACACCGGGGAGCTGTTTTTT. This chain links TRBV25-1 with TRBJ2-2; 8 bases line up with TRBD1. Germline CDR1 reads MGHDK; CDR2 reads SYGVNS. The V and J ends lost 1 base and 1 base, in that order; junction bases with no gene match: 5. This CDR3 contains 17 residues.

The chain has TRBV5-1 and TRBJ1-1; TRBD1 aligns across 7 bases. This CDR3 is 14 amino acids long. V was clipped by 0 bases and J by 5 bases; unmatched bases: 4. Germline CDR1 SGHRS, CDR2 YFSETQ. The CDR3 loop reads CASSLGAGGTEAFF. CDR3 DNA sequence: TGCGCCAGCAGCTTGGGGGCAGGGGGGACTGAAGCTTTCTTT.

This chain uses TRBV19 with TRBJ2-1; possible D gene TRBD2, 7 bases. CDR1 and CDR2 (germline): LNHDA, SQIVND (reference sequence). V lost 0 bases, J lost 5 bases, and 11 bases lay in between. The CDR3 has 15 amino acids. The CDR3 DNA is TGTGCCAGTAGTATAGAGGGGGGGGGCAACAATGAGCAGTTCTTC. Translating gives CASSIEGGGNNEQFF.

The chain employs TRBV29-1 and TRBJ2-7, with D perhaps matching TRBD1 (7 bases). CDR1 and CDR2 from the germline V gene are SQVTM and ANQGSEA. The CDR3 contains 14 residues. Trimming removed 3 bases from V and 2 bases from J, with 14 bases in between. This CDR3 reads CSVDVGGGAYEQYF. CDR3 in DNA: TGCAGCGTTGATGTCGGAGGGGGCGCCTACGAGCAGTACTTC.

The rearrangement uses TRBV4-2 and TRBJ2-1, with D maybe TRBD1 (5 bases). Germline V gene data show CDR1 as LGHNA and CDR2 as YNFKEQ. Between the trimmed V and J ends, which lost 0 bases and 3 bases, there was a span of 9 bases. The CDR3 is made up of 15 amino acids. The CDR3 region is CASSQDGASYNEQFF. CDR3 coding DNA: TGTGCCAGCAGCCAAGATGGGGCTAGCTACAATGAGCAGTTCTTC.